Below, 32 T cell receptor beta chains from the same sample are listed, as sequenced in a study of blood T cell repertoires in COVID-19. Using immunoSEQ multiplex PCR, the repertoire was profiled, and TCRdb retains in-frame clones only, with some absent. This sample has 200,000 or so clones, with approximately 87% found just once. Sequenced sample: peripheral blood. The receptors derive from a woman aged 45-60 years with acute or convalescent COVID-19.

The chain has TRBV7-9 and TRBJ2-5; TRBD2 matches at 13 bases. Germline V gives CDR1 SEHNR, CDR2 FQNEAQ (reference sequence). The CDR3 spans 16 residues. J lost 0 bases, V lost 4 bases, and 2 bases had no gene match. The CDR3 reads CASSSGTSGNQETQYF. The CDR3, as DNA: TGTGCCAGCAGCTCAGGGACTAGCGGGAACCAAGAGACCCAGTACTTC. The variable domain in full, with the rest retrieved from reference TRBV7-9 and TRBJ2-5, is DTGVSQNPRHKITKRGQNVTFRCDPISEHNRLYWYRQTLGQGPEFLTYFQNEAQLEKSRLLSDRFSAERPKGSFSTLEIQRTEQGDSAMYLCASSSGTSGNQETQYFGPGTRLLVL.

V gene TRBV14 combines with J gene TRBJ2-7; D possibly corresponds to TRBD2 (6 bases). V lost 1 base and J 4 bases, leaving 14 bases between the germline ends. The CDR3 is 15 amino acids. Per the germline V gene, CDR1 is SGHDN and CDR2 is FVKESK. CDR3 residues: CASSQGGTVPYEQYF. In DNA, the CDR3 is TGTGCCAGCAGCCAAGGCGGGACTGTCCCATACGAGCAGTACTTC.

This chain joins TRBV3-1 (or the pseudogene TRBV3-2) and TRBJ1-1; TRBD1 matches 8 bases. The CDR3 totals 14 residues. Looked up from germline, CDR1 is LGHDT and CDR2 is YNNKEL (reference sequence). The junction had 9 bases not matched to a gene; V was cut back by 1 base and J by 11 bases. CDR3 nucleotides: TGTGCCAGCAGCCAAGCTGGACAGGGAGGGAGGGCTTTCTTT. Translated: CASSQAGQGGRAFF.

The chain uses TRBV7-2 and TRBJ1-3; D is unclear. With 2 bases removed from V and 2 bases from J, the gap between germline ends came to 7 bases. This CDR3 has 14 residues. Germline-derived CDR1 and CDR2 are SGHTA and FQGNSA. DNA of the CDR3: TGTGCCAGCAGCTTATGGGCTGCTGGAAACACCATATATTTT. Its translation: CASSLWAAGNTIYF.

J is TRBJ1-6 and V is TRBV15, with a weak D call TRBD1 (6 bases). V shed 5 bases and J shed 10 bases, with 18 bases lying between them. Germline lookup yields CDR1 LNHNV and CDR2 YYDKDF (reference sequence). The CDR3 has 15 amino acids. The CDR3 spells CATSPLGGQGSPLHF. The CDR3 coding sequence is TGTGCCACCAGCCCGTTGGGGGGGCAAGGATCACCCCTCCACTTT.

J is TRBJ2-4 and V is TRBV5-1; D not resolved. V was trimmed by 2 bases and J by 7 bases, leaving 13 bases between them. CDR3 size: 14 residues. CDR1 SGHRS and CDR2 YFSETQ come from the germline V gene. CDR3 residues: CASSFGEPTNIQYF. The CDR3 coding sequence is TGCGCCAGCAGCTTCGGAGAACCAACGAACATTCAGTACTTC.

V is TRBV18 and J is TRBJ2-2, with 10 nucleotides matching TRBD2. The CDR3 runs to 17 residues. The ends lost 5 bases at V and 0 bases at J; junction bases unmatched: 6. Per germline, CDR1 KGHSH and CDR2 LQKENI. The CDR3 protein is CASSRASGGSNTGELFF. Here the CDR3 DNA reads TGTGCCAGCTCAAGGGCTAGCGGGGGTTCGAACACCGGGGAGCTGTTTTTT. The full variable domain, rest sourced from reference TRBV18 and TRBJ2-2, is NAGVMQNPRHLVRRRGQEARLRCSPMKGHSHVYWYRQLPEEGLKFMVYLQKENIIDESGMPKERFSAEFPKEGPSILRIQQVVRGDSAAYFCASSRASGGSNTGELFFGEGSRLTVL.

This chain connects TRBV9 to TRBJ1-6, with D possibly TRBD1 on 6 matching bases. With 0 bases removed from V and 10 bases from J, the gap between germline ends came to 14 bases. The CDR3 runs 15 residues. In germline, CDR1 is SGDLS, CDR2 YYNGEE. This CDR3 is CASSVGQGIGSPLHF. In nucleotides, the CDR3 is TGTGCCAGCAGCGTAGGGCAGGGGATTGGATCACCCCTCCACTTT.

The DNA of the CDR3 is TGTGCCAGCAGTTCCCGGACAGGGAAGAACACCATATATTTT. Residues: CASSSRTGKNTIYF. The chain uses TRBV6-5 and TRBJ1-3, with 8 bases matching TRBD1. The J segment lost 7 bases and the V segment lost 4 bases, leaving 6 bases of the junction unmatched. Germline-derived CDR1 and CDR2 are MNHEY and SVGAGI. CDR3 length: 14 residues.

The J gene is TRBJ2-3, the V gene TRBV7-2; D is unresolved. The germline V gene has CDR1 SGHTA and CDR2 FQGNSA. Trimming shortened V by 1 base and J by 0 bases, and 5 bases separated the two germline ends. The CDR3 has 14 amino acids. The CDR3, as DNA: TGTGCCAGCAGCTTAGGAGCAAGCACAGATACGCAGTATTTT. Its protein product is CASSLGASTDTQYF.

The chain carries TRBV18 and TRBJ1-5; the match to TRBD1 covers 7 bases. CDR3 length equals 15 residues. Losses at the gene ends were 3 bases for V and 4 bases for J; bases not matched to a gene: 6. Germline V gene data show CDR1 as KGHSH and CDR2 as LQKENI. Here the CDR3 reads CASSPETGRNQPQHF. Written as DNA, the CDR3 is TGTGCCAGCTCACCTGAGACAGGGAGAAATCAGCCCCAGCATTTT.

The V gene is TRBV11-2, the J gene TRBJ2-7; 12 bases agree with TRBD2. Germline CDR1 reads SGHAT; CDR2 reads FQNNGV. There are 17 residues in the CDR3. Trimming removed 2 bases from V and 7 bases from J; junction bases left unmatched: 12. CDR3 DNA: TGTGCCAGCAGCTTAATTGATACGACTAGCGGGGGTTTAGAGCAGTACTTC. This translates into CASSLIDTTSGGLEQYF.

V usage is TRBV11-3 and J usage is TRBJ2-1; no firm D call. V was pared by 0 bases and J by 4 bases, with 4 bases between. The CDR3 is 13 residues long. Germline V gene lookup returns CDR1 SGHNT and CDR2 YENEEA. The CDR3: CASSLDIYNEQFF. The CDR3 region has the DNA TGTGCCAGCAGCTTAGACATTTACAATGAGCAGTTCTTC.

This sequence joins TRBV27 and TRBJ2-3, with D perhaps TRBD1 (5 bases). Germline V gene sequence: CDR1 MNHEY, CDR2 SMNVEV (reference sequence). This CDR3 has 15 residues. Trimming shortened V by 2 bases and J by 5 bases, and 14 bases separated the two germline ends. The CDR3 is CASSLAFRARDTQYF. Here the CDR3 DNA reads TGTGCCAGCAGTTTAGCGTTCAGGGCAAGAGATACGCAGTATTTT.

This clone was observed a single time. The V gene is TRBV28, the J gene TRBJ2-5, with D unclear. Deletions cut 2 bases from V and 5 bases from J, with 9 bases between. CDR3 size: 13 residues. Germline CDR1 is MDHEN and CDR2 is SYDVKM. CDR3 DNA sequence: TGTGCCAGCAGTTTACCTGAGAGGGAGACCCAGTACTTC. Residues: CASSLPERETQYF. Based on the CDR3 plus reference TRBV28 and TRBJ2-5, the full variable domain is DVKVTQSSRYLVKRTGEKVFLECVQDMDHENMFWYRQDPGLGLRLIYFSYDVKMKEKGDIPEGYSVSREKKERFSLILESASTNQTSMYLCASSLPERETQYFGPGTRLLVL.

The chain carries TRBV5-1 and TRBJ1-4, with 7 bases identical to TRBD1. There are 15 residues in the CDR3. V gave up 2 bases and J gave up 5 bases; unmatched junction bases: 6. Germline-derived CDR1 and CDR2 are SGHRS and YFSETQ. CDR3 in DNA: TGCGCCAGCAGCTTATCGACAGGGTCGAATGAAAAACTGTTTTTT. Protein: CASSLSTGSNEKLFF.

The chain couples TRBV18 to TRBJ1-5, with TRBD1 matching over 10 bases. The CDR3 has 15 amino acids. V trimming: 4 bases; J trimming: 6 bases; junction bases outside the gene matches: 6. Germline CDR1 is KGHSH and CDR2 is LQKENI. The CDR3 reads CASSLGQGLAQPQHF. DNA of the CDR3: TGTGCCAGCTCACTGGGACAGGGGTTGGCTCAGCCCCAGCATTTT. Together with reference TRBV18 and TRBJ1-5, the CDR3 gives the full variable domain: NAGVMQNPRHLVRRRGQEARLRCSPMKGHSHVYWYRQLPEEGLKFMVYLQKENIIDESGMPKERFSAEFPKEGPSILRIQQVVRGDSAAYFCASSLGQGLAQPQHFGDGTRLSIL.

The V gene is TRBV6-6, the J gene TRBJ1-1; possible D gene TRBD1, 5 bases. CDR1 is MNHNY, CDR2 SVGAGI, per germline (reference sequence). The CDR3 loop spans 14 amino acids. The V end lost 10 bases, the J end lost 7 bases, and 22 bases lay between the germline ends. This chain's CDR3 is CATSGTPGRSEAFF. The CDR3 bases are TGTGCCACCTCCGGGACTCCCGGGCGGAGTGAAGCTTTCTTT.

The chain combines TRBV5-6 with TRBJ2-3, with 9 positions matching TRBD1. The germline CDR1 and CDR2 sequences are SGHDT and YYEEEE. CDR3 length: 16 residues. V shed 4 bases and J 2 bases; nucleotides not matched to a gene: 8. The chain's CDR3 is CASSRGQGGPTDTQYF. The CDR3 region has the DNA TGTGCCAGCAGCCGGGGACAGGGTGGACCCACAGATACGCAGTATTTT. Looking up the rest from reference TRBV5-6 and TRBJ2-3 gives the full variable domain: DAGVTQSPTHLIKTRGQQVTLRCSPKSGHDTVSWYQQALGQGPQFIFQYYEEEERQRGNFPDRFSGHQFPNYSSELNVNALLLGDSALYLCASSRGQGGPTDTQYFGPGTRLTVL.

V is TRBV7-9 and J is TRBJ2-1; 7 nucleotides line up with TRBD2. The CDR3 sequence is 14 residues long. The J segment lost 8 bases and the V segment lost 3 bases, leaving 7 bases of the junction unmatched. Per germline, CDR1 SEHNR and CDR2 FQNEAQ (reference sequence). The CDR3 loop is CASSFIRGEDEQFF. CDR3 bases: TGTGCCAGCAGCTTTATTCGGGGGGAAGATGAGCAGTTCTTC.

The genes are TRBV6-6 and TRBJ2-5; 7 nucleotides line up with TRBD1. The length of the CDR3 is 12 residues. Germline loops: CDR1 MNHNY, CDR2 SVGAGI (reference sequence). V was pared by 5 bases and J by 5 bases, with 2 bases of the junction left unmatched. CDR3 loop: CASSADRETQYF. DNA of the CDR3: TGTGCCAGCAGTGCGGACAGGGAGACCCAGTACTTC.

The chain combines TRBV11-2 with TRBJ2-1; 12 nucleotides match TRBD2. CDR3 length: 16 amino acids. Germline values: CDR1 SGHAT, CDR2 FQNNGV. After removal of 5 bases from V and 3 bases from J, the junction contained 5 bases not matched to a gene. The CDR3 sequence is CASSARLAGVYNEQFF. CDR3 in DNA: TGTGCCAGCAGCGCCCGACTAGCGGGAGTCTACAATGAGCAGTTCTTC.

The gene calls are TRBV6-1 and TRBJ2-2; TRBD2 aligns across 8 bases. J was trimmed by 6 bases and V by 7 bases; bases with no gene match: 7. CDR1 and CDR2 (germline): MNHNS, SASEGT. The length of the CDR3 is 14 residues. The CDR3 bases are TGTGCCAGCACCCTCGCGGGGGGCCCCGGGGAGCTGTTTTTT. Its protein is CASTLAGGPGELFF.

The gene calls are TRBV6-1 and TRBJ2-3; the D gene is possibly TRBD2 (5 bases). Germline V gene lookup returns CDR1 MNHNS and CDR2 SASEGT. The CDR3 contains 17 residues. V lost 4 bases and J 5 bases, leaving 22 bases between the germline ends. The CDR3 nucleotides read TGTGCCAGCAGTGTAGGTCTCCGGATAGCGCACGGAGATACGCAGTATTTT. This gives the protein CASSVGLRIAHGDTQYF.

The chain combines TRBV5-1 with TRBJ1-2, with D maybe TRBD1 (5 bases). This CDR3 has 18 residues. Trimming shortened V by 9 bases and J by 6 bases, and 33 bases separated the two germline ends. Germline loops: CDR1 SGHRS, CDR2 YFSETQ. CDR3 sequence (DNA): TGCGCCATCCCTCCTACTCAGAGGAACCACATTCGGGGGAATGGCTACACCTTC. Protein sequence: CAIPPTQRNHIRGNGYTF.

The genes are TRBV9 and TRBJ2-3; D is possibly TRBD2 (5 bases). There are 13 residues in the CDR3. Germline V gene sequence: CDR1 SGDLS, CDR2 YYNGEE. The V and J ends lost 4 bases and 5 bases respectively, with 11 bases between them. This CDR3 is CASSPGLRDTQYF. CDR3 sequence (DNA): TGTGCCAGCAGCCCCGGACTTAGAGATACGCAGTATTTT.

The gene calls are TRBV5-1 and TRBJ2-1; 9 bases agree with TRBD1. Germline-derived CDR1 and CDR2 are SGHRS and YFSETQ. This CDR3 has 14 residues. Losses at the gene ends were 5 bases for V and 4 bases for J; bases not matched to a gene: 4. Written as DNA, the CDR3 is TGCGCCAGCAGAAGGACAGGGGTATACAATGAGCAGTTCTTC. This sequence encodes CASRRTGVYNEQFF. Combining the CDR3 with reference TRBV5-1 and TRBJ2-1 gives the whole variable domain KAGVTQTPRYLIKTRGQQVTLSCSPISGHRSVSWYQQTPGQGLQFLFEYFSETQRNKGNFPGRFSGRQFSNSRSEMNVSTLELGDSALYLCASRRTGVYNEQFFGPGTRLTVL.

The rearrangement uses TRBV6-5 and TRBJ2-7; 9 nucleotides agree with TRBD2. Germline V gene lookup returns CDR1 MNHEY and CDR2 SVGAGI. The V segment lost 0 bases and the J segment 4 bases; nucleotides outside the gene matches: 1. The CDR3 extends over 14 amino acids. CDR3 sequence reads: CASSYSSGGYEQYF. The CDR3 region has the DNA TGTGCCAGCAGTTACTCTAGCGGGGGATACGAGCAGTACTTC.

The chain employs TRBV11-2 and TRBJ1-5; D is uncertain. Germline assignment: CDR1 SGHAT and CDR2 FQNNGV. CDR3 length: 14 amino acids. The V and J ends lost 0 bases and 6 bases respectively, with 9 bases between them. The CDR3 region has the DNA TGTGCCAGCAGCTTAGACGGTGTCGGTCAGCCCCAGCATTTT. Translated, it gives CASSLDGVGQPQHF.

This chain links TRBV21-1 with TRBJ1-4. TRBV21-1 is classified as a pseudogene. The CDR3 is 16 residues long. The CDR3 DNA sequence: TGTGCCAGCAGCAAAGGGTGGGGAGGTCTGTGGGAAAAACTGTTTTTT. Residues: CASSKGWGGLWEKLFF.

The rearrangement uses TRBV5-1 and TRBJ1-1, with 7 bases fitting TRBD1. The junction had 8 bases not matched to a gene; V was cut back by 4 bases and J by 8 bases. The germline gives CDR1 SGHRS, CDR2 YFSETQ. The CDR3 runs 13 residues. The CDR3 spells CASSPGLDREAFF. For the CDR3, the DNA is TGCGCCAGCAGCCCGGGTTTGGACAGGGAAGCTTTCTTT.

The CDR3, as DNA: TGTGCCACCAGTGACACGGGGGGGACCCAAGAGACCCAGTACTTC. Its translation is CATSDTGGTQETQYF. The chain combines TRBV24-1 with TRBJ2-5; TRBD2 agrees at 8 bases. Per the germline V gene, CDR1 is KGHDR and CDR2 is SFDVKD. V lost 4 bases to trimming and J lost 1 base; unmatched junction nucleotides: 4. This CDR3 has 15 residues.